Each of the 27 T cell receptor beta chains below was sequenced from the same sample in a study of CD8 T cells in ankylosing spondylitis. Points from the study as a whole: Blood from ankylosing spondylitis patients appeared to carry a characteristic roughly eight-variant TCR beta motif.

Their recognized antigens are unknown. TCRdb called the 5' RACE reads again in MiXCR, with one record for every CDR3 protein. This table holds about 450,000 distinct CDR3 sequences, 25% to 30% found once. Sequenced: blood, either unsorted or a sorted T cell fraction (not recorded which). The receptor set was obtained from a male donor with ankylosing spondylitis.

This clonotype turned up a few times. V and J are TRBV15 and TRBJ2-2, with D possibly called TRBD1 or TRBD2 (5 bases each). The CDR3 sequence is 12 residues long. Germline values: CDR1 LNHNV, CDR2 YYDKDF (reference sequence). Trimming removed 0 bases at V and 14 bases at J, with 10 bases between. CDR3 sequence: CATSRDGTQLFF. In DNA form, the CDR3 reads TGTGCCACCAGCAGAGATGGGACCCAACTGTTTTTT.

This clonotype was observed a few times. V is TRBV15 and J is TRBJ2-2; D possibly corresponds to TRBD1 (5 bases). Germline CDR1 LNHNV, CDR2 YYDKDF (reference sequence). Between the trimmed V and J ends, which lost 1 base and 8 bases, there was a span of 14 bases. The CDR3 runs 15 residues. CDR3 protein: CATSRGGQPRGELFF. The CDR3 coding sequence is TGTGCCACCAGCAGAGGCGGACAACCGAGAGGGGAGCTGTTTTTT.

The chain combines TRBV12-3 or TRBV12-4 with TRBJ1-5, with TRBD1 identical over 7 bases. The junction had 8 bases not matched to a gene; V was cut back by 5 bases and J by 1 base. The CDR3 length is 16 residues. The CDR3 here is CASSPIQGQSNQPQHF. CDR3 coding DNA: TGTGCCAGCAGTCCTATACAGGGGCAAAGCAATCAGCCCCAGCATTTT.

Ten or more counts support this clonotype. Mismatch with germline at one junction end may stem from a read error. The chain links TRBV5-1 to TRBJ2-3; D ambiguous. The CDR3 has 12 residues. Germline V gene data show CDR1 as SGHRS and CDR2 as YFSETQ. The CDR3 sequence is CASSLRGDTQYF. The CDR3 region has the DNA TGTGCCAGCAGCCTTAGAGGAGATACGCAGTATTTT.

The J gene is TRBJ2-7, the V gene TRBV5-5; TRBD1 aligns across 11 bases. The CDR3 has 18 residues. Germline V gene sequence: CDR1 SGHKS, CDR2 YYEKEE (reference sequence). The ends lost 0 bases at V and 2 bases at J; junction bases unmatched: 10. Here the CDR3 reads CASSLGPQGQGVTYEQYF. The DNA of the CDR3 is TGTGCCAGCAGCTTGGGGCCCCAGGGACAGGGGGTAACCTACGAGCAGTACTTC.

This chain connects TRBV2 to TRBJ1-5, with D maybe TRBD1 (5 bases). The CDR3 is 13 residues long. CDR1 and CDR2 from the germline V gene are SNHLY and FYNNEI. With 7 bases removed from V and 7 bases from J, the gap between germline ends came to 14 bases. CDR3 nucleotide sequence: TGTGCCAGCAAGGGGCAGTTTGGCCAGCCCCAGCATTTT. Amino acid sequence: CASKGQFGQPQHF. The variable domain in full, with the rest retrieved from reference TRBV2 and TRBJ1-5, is EPEVTQTPSHQVTQMGQEVILRCVPISNHLYFYWYRQILGQKVEFLVSFYNNEISEKSEIFDDQFSVERPDGSNFTLKIRSTKLEDSAMYFCASKGQFGQPQHFGDGTRLSIL.

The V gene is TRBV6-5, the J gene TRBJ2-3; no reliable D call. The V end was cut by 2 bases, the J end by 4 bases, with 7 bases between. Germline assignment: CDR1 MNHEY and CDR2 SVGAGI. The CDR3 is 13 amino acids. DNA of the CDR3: TGTGCCAGCAGTTACAAGTCCGCAGATACGCAGTATTTT. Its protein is CASSYKSADTQYF.

In DNA, the CDR3 is TGCAGCGTCGAGGAGACCCCCGCGGACATTCAGTACTTC. Its protein is CSVEETPADIQYF. The V call is TRBV29-1, the J call TRBJ2-4; no clear D. The germline V gene has CDR1 SQVTM and CDR2 ANQGSEA. V was trimmed by 6 bases and J by 8 bases, leaving 17 bases between them. The CDR3 has 13 residues. Full variable domain (outside the CDR3, taken from reference TRBV29-1 and TRBJ2-4): SAVISQKPSRDICQRGTSLTIQCQVDSQVTMMFWYRQQPGQSLTLIATANQGSEATYESGFVIDKFPISRPNLTFSTLTVSNMSPEDSSIYLCSVEETPADIQYFGAGTRLSVL.

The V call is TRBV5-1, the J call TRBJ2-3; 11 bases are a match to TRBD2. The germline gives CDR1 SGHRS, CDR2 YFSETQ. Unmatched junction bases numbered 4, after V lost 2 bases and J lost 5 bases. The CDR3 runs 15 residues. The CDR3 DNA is TGCGCCAGCAGCTTTACTAGCGGGAGAGTAGATACGCAGTATTTT. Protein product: CASSFTSGRVDTQYF.

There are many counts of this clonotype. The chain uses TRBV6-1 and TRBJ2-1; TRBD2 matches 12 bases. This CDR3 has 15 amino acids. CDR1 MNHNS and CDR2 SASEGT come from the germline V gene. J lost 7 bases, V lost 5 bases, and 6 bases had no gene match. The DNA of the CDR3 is TGTGCCAGCAGTCGGACTAGCGGGGTGATAAATGAGCAGTTCTTC. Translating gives CASSRTSGVINEQFF.

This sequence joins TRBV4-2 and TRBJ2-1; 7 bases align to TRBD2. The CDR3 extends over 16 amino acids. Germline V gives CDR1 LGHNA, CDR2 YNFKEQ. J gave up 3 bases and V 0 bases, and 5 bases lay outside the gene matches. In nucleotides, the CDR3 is TGTGCCAGCAGCCAAGAACCTAGCGGATACTACAATGAGCAGTTCTTC. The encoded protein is CASSQEPSGYYNEQFF.

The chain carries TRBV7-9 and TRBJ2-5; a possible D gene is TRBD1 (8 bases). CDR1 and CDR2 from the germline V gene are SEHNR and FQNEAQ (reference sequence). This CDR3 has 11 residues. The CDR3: CGTGRGETQYF. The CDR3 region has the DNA TGTGGGACAGGGAGGGGAGAGACCCAGTACTTC.

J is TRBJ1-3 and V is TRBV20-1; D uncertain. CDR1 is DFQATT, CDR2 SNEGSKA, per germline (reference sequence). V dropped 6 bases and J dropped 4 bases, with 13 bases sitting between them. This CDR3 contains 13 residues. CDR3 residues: CSAREAGGNTIYF. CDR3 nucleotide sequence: TGCAGTGCCCGCGAGGCAGGAGGAAACACCATATATTTT.

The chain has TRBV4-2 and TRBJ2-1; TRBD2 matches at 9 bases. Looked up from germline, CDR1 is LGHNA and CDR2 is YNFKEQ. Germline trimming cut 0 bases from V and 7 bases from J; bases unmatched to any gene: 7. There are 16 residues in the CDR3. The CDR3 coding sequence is TGTGCCAGCAGCCAAGAATTTAGCGGGAGTATTAATGAGCAGTTCTTC. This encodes CASSQEFSGSINEQFF.

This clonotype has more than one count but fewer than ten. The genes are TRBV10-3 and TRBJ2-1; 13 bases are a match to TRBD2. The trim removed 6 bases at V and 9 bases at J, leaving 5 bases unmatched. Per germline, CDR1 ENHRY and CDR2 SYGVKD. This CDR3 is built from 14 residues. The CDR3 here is CAIRWTSGRGEQFF. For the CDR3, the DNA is TGTGCCATCAGGTGGACTAGCGGGAGAGGTGAGCAGTTCTTC.

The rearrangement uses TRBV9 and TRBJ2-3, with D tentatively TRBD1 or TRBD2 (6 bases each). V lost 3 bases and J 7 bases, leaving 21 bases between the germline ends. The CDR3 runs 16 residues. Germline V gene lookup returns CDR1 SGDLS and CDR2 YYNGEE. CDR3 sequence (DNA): TGTGCCAGCAGCGCCCCTTCGGCCGGGGGCAGTCATACGCAGTATTTT. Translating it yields CASSAPSAGGSHTQYF.

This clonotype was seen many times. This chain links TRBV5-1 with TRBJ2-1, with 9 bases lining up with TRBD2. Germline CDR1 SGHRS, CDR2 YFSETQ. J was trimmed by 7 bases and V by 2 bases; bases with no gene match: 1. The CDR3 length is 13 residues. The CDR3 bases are TGCGCCAGCAGCTTAACTAGCGGGAATGAGCAGTTCTTC. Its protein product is CASSLTSGNEQFF. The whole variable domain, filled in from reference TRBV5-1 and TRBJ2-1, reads KAGVTQTPRYLIKTRGQQVTLSCSPISGHRSVSWYQQTPGQGLQFLFEYFSETQRNKGNFPGRFSGRQFSNSRSEMNVSTLELGDSALYLCASSLTSGNEQFFGPGTRLTVL.

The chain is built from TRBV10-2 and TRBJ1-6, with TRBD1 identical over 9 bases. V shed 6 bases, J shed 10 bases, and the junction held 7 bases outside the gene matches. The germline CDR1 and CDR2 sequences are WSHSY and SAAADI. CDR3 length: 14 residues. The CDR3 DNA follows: TGCGCCAGCAGGTCCGACAGGGGGGGCTCACCCCTCCACTTT. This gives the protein CASRSDRGGSPLHF.

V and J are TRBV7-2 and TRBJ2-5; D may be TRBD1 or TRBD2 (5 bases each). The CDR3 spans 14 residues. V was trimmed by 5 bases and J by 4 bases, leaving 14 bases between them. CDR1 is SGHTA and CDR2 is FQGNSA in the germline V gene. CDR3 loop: CASSGRGVRETQYF. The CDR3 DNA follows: TGTGCCAGCAGCGGAAGAGGGGTACGAGAGACCCAGTACTTC.

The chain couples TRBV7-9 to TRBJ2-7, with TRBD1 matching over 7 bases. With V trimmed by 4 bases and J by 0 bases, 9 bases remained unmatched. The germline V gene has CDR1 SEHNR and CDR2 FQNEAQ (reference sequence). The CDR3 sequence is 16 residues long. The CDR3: CASSYDRAPSSYEQYF. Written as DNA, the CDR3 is TGTGCCAGCAGCTATGACAGGGCCCCTAGCTCCTACGAGCAGTACTTC. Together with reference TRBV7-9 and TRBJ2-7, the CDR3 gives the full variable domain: DTGVSQNPRHKITKRGQNVTFRCDPISEHNRLYWYRQTLGQGPEFLTYFQNEAQLEKSRLLSDRFSAERPKGSFSTLEIQRTEQGDSAMYLCASSYDRAPSSYEQYFGPGTRLTVT.

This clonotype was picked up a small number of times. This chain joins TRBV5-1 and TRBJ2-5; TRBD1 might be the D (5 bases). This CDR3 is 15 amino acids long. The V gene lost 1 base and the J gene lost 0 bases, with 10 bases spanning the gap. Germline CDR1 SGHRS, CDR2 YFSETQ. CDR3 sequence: CASSLSAGHQETQYF. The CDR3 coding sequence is TGCGCCAGCAGCTTGTCGGCAGGGCACCAAGAGACCCAGTACTTC.

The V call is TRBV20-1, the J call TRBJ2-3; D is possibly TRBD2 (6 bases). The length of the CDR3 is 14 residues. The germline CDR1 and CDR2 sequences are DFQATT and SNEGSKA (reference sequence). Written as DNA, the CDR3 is TGCAGCCTCCCCCGGGGGTGGGGCACAGATACGCAGTATTTT. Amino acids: CSLPRGWGTDTQYF.

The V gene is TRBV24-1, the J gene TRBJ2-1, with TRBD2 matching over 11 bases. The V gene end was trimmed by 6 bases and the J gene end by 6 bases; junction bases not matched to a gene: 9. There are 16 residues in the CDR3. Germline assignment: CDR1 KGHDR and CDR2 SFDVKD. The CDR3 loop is CATSTKLAGVGNEQFF. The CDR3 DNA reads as TGTGCCACCAGTACTAAACTAGCGGGAGTGGGCAATGAGCAGTTCTTC.

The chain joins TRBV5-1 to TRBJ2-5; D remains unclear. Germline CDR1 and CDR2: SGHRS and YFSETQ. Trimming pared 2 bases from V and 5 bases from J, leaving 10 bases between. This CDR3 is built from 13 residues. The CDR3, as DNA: TGCGCCAGCAGCTTCGATGACGGGGAGACCCAGTACTTC. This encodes CASSFDDGETQYF.

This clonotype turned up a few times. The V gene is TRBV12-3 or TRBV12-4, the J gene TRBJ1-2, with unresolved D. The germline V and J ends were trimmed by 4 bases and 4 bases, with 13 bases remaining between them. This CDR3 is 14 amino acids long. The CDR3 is CASSWSGESYGYTF. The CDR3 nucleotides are TGTGCCAGCAGTTGGTCTGGGGAGAGCTATGGCTACACCTTC.

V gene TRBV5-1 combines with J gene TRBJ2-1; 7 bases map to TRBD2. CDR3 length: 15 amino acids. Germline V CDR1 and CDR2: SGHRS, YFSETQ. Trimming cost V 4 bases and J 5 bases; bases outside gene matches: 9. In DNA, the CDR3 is TGCGCCAGCAGCACGTCCGGGACTAATCACAATGAGCAGTTCTTC. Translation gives CASSTSGTNHNEQFF. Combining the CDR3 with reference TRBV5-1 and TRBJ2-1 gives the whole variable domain KAGVTQTPRYLIKTRGQQVTLSCSPISGHRSVSWYQQTPGQGLQFLFEYFSETQRNKGNFPGRFSGRQFSNSRSEMNVSTLELGDSALYLCASSTSGTNHNEQFFGPGTRLTVL.

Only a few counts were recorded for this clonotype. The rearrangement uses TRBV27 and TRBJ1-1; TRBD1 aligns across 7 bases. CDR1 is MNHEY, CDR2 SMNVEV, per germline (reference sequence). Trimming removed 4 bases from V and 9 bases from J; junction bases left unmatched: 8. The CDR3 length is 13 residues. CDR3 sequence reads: CASSSTGDFKAFF. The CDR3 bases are TGTGCCAGCAGTTCTACAGGGGATTTTAAAGCTTTCTTT.